This TCR beta chain appears in the sequencing data of a study of blood T cells in healthy people across ages. About the study: Per two T cells, about one barcoded beta molecule was captured through template switching.

In this sample, this clonotype turned up a few times. V was pared by 5 bases and J by 3 bases, with 17 bases between. Germline V gene lookup returns CDR1 SGHTA and CDR2 FQGNSA. The CDR3 contains 15 residues. Using a J-beta primer mix together with a sample-barcoded 5' primer, a second PCR was run for roughly 6 to 12 cycles. MiXCR, run by TCRdb on the 5' RACE reads, gives a single entry per CDR3 protein. The sample lists roughly 2 million distinct CDR3 sequences; about 49% were seen once. This TCR was sampled from a woman aged 40 to 50 in good health. This chain links TRBV7-2 with TRBJ2-7, with D hard to call. Sequencing used blood. Here the CDR3 reads CASSPSAAEVYEQYF. The CDR3 bases are TGTGCCAGCAGCCCCTCGGCGGCCGAAGTCTACGAGCAGTACTTC.